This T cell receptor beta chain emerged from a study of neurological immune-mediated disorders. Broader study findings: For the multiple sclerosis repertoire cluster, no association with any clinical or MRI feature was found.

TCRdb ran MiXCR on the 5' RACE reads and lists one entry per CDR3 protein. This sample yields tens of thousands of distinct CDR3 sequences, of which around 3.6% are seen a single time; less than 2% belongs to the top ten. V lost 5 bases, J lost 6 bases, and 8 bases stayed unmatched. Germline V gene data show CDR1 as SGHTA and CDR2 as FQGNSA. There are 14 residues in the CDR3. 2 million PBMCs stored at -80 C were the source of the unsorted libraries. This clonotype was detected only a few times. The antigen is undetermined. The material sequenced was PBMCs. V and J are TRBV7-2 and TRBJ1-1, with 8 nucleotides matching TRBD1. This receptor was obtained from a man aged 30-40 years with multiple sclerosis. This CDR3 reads CASSPGQGLAEAFF. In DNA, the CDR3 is TGTGCCAGCAGCCCAGGACAGGGCTTGGCTGAAGCTTTCTTT. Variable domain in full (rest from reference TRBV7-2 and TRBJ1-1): GAGVSQSPSNKVTEKGKDVELRCDPISGHTALYWYRQSLGQGLEFLIYFQGNSAPDKSGLPSDRFSAERTGGSVSTLTIQRTQQEDSAVYLCASSPGQGLAEAFFGQGTRLTVV.